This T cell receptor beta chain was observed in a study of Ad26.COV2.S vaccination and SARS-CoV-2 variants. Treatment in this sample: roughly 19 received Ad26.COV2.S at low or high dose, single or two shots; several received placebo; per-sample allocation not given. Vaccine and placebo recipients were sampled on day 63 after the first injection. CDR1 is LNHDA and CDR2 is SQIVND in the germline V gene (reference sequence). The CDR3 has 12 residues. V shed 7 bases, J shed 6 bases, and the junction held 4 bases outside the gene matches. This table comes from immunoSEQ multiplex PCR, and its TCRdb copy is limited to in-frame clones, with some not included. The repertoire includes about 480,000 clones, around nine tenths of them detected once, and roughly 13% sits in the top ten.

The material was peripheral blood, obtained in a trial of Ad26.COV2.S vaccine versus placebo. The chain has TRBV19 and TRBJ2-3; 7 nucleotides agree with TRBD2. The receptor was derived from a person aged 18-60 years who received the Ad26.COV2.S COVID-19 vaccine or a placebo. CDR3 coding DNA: TGTGCCAGTAAGGGGAGGGTTGATACGCAGTATTTT. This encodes CASKGRVDTQYF. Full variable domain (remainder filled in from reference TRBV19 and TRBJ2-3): DGGITQSPKYLFRKEGQNVTLSCEQNLNHDAMYWYRQDPGQGLRLIYYSQIVNDFQKGDIAEGYSVSREKKESFPLTVTSAQKNPTAFYLCASKGRVDTQYFGPGTRLTVL.